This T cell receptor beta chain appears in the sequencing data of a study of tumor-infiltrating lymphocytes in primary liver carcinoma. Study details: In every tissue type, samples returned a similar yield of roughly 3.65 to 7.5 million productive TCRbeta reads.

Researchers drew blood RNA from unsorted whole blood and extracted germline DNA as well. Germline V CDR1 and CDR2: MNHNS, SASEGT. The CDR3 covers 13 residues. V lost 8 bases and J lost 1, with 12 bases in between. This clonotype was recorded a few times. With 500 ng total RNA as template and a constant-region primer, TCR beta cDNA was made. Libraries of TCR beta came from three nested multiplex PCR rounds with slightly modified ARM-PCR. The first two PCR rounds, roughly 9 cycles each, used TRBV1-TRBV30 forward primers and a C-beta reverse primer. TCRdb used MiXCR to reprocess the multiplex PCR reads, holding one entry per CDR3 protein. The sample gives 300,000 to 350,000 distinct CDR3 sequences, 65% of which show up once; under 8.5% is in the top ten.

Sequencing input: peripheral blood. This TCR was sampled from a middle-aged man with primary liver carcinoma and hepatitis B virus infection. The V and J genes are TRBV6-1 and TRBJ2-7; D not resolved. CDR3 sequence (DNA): TGTGCCAGCGGGCTATCGCTATCCTACGAGCAGTACTTC. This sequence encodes CASGLSLSYEQYF.